The clone carrying this T cell receptor (beta chain) was seen ten or more times. The investigators amplified TCR beta CDR3 regions from RNA transcripts. TCR CDR3 underwent first-round RT-PCR with the HTBI primer set. TCRdb called the multiplex PCR reads again in MiXCR, with one record for every CDR3 protein. The sample has some 760,000 distinct CDR3 sequences, about 14% seen once. This sample is drawn from a study of T cells in Graves' hyperthyroidism and ophthalmopathy. Per germline, CDR1 DFQATT and CDR2 SNEGSKA (reference sequence). Trimming shortened V by 3 bases and J by 5 bases, and 7 bases separated the two germline ends. The CDR3 is made up of 11 amino acids.

Sequencing was carried out using blood. The receptor was isolated from a young woman with Graves' hyperthyroidism. V and J are TRBV20-1 and TRBJ1-2, with D hard to call. The CDR3 sequence is CSASGQYGYTF. The CDR3 bases are TGCAGTGCTAGTGGCCAATATGGCTACACCTTC.